This record covers a single T cell receptor beta chain. Its target antigen remains unknown. No base qualities exist here, and no much larger clone lies one base off it. From its cysteine to its phenylalanine, the CDR3 spans 16 amino acids. The read is trimmed to its CDR3 DNA, 48 bases read in frame from base 1. Trimming takes 3 bases off V and 5 bases off J; junction bases not matched to a gene: 6. CDR1 SGHNT and CDR2 YYREEE were looked up in the germline V gene (reference sequence). Each clonotype received, on average, around 10x coverage in deep resolution sequencing performed on a MiSeq, where the target depth lay between 1 in 1 million and 1 in 200,000 T cells. The immunoSEQ hsTCRB Kit was used to generate the TCR beta libraries. In the source study's methods: Data were analyzed with ImmunoSEQ Data Assistant and ImmunoSEQ Analyzer, with V, D and J genes assigned per IMGT definitions. Clonality was computed as one minus normalized Shannon entropy of productive rearrangement frequencies, ranging from 0 to 1. Only overrepresented clonotypes making up at least 0.05% of the repertoire of each patient were included in the public clonotype analysis. Around 13 age-matched healthy donor repertoires from immuneACCESS were used as controls for clonality. TCRdb obtained this table from immuneACCESS and retained in-frame rearrangements with V and J assigned. These tables miss some clones; where compared with another copy, unresolved V genes account for less than half of the shortfall, and the remainder is unexplained. The DNA gave D and trimming, while V, J and clone size come from that table. A total of 25,000 to 35,000 clones appear in this sample, almost 85% of them only once. 8% of the sample rests with the top ten.

The data belong to a study of cytotoxic CD8 clonotypes in ibrutinib-treated CLL (dated by TCRdb to the early 2020s). Background on the whole study: In this cohort, approximately 15 patients were treatment-naive and approximately ten were relapsed/refractory, while under 18 had unmutated IGHV. Responses were partial in roughly 24 patients and complete in 2; after median around 65 months follow-up, some 14 stayed in remission and about twelve progressed. Every remission and progressive disease sample was obtained while ibrutinib was still being received by the patients. Cryopreserved peripheral blood mononuclear cells were collected at three points: before therapy, at response, and at either sustained remission or disease progression. An average of about 250,000 productive templates and roughly 94,000 productive rearrangements was obtained per sample. Response samples were obtained after a median of about 13 months of treatment, with a range of about 6 to 36 months. Longitudinal samples were available for 26 of the 86 trial participants. Points the paper makes about the study in general: Public clonotypes were rare and either shrank or stayed stable during treatment, and the rise in clonality at ibrutinib response reflected expansion of private clonotypes. Sampling times were not matched between patients in sustained remission and patients whose disease was progressing, and lymph node repertoires were not examined. Clonality increased at ibrutinib response, stayed stable in sustained remission, and fell back toward baseline at progression. Baseline clonality was found to be higher than that of age-matched healthy donors and was strongly correlated with circulating CD8+ T-cell counts.

According to the study, the label for this sample's time point signals: less than 30 months on ibrutinib. For TCR beta library preparation, about 2.2 micrograms of genomic DNA were extracted from the cryopreserved PBMCs. High-throughput TCR beta sequencing was performed on longitudinal blood samples from CLL patients receiving ibrutinib monotherapy. The patients were enrolled in a single-center, open-label phase 2 trial of ibrutinib monotherapy. This TCR was sampled from a human donor with chronic lymphocytic leukemia. The sample in question was PBMCs, obtained after 24 months of ibrutinib treatment. In this chain, TRBV5-4 is recombined with TRBJ2-2, with 11 junctional bases fitting TRBD2. The DNA sequence is as follows: TGTGCCAGCAGCTCAATAGCGGGGGGGCCTACCGGGGAGCTGTTTTTT. The resulting protein is CASSSIAGGPTGELFF. Outside the CDR3, residues come from the reference TRBV5-4 and TRBJ2-2 proteins, so the full variable domain is: ETGVTQSPTHLIKTRGQQVTLRCSSQSGHNTVSWYQQALGQGPQFIFQYYREEENGRGNFPPRFSGLQFPNYSSELNVNALELDDSALYLCASSSIAGGPTGELFFGEGSRLTVL.